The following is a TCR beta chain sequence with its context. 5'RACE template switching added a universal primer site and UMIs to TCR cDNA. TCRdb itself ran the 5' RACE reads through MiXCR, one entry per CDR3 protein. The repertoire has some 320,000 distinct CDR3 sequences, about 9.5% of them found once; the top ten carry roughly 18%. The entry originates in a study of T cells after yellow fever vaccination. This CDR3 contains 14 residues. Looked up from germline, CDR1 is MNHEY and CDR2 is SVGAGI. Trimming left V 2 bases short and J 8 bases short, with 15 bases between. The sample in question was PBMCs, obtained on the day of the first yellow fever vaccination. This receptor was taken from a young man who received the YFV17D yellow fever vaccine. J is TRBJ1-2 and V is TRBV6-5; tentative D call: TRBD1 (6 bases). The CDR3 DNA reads TGTGCCAGCAGTTACACAGACAGGCTCACGGGCTACACCTTC. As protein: CASSYTDRLTGYTF.